The 6 T cell receptor beta chains below all came from one sample that was sequenced in a study of blood T cell repertoires in COVID-19 (dated by TCRdb to about 2020). The library relied on the immunoSEQ multiplex PCR assay. What TCRdb holds here is the immuneACCESS table cut down to in-frame rearrangements. Part of the clones is not present; checked against another copy, under half of the missing clones reflect an unresolved V gene, and the others are unexplained. The sample table lists roughly 120,000 clones, roughly nine tenths of them with a count of one. The ten largest account for 4% to 5% of the sample. Sequenced input: peripheral blood. The source is a man aged 55 to 69 with COVID-19, enrolled during active disease.

The chain uses TRBV2 and TRBJ2-1, with 9 bases identical to TRBD1. The CDR3 runs 14 residues. The V gene's germline CDR1 is SNHLY and CDR2 FYNNEI. Trimming removed 4 bases from V and 8 bases from J; junction bases left unmatched: 6. This CDR3 is CASSAGTGWDEQFF. CDR3 sequence (DNA): TGTGCCAGCAGTGCCGGGACAGGGTGGGATGAGCAGTTCTTC. Using reference TRBV2 and TRBJ2-1 for the parts outside the CDR3, the full variable domain is EPEVTQTPSHQVTQMGQEVILRCVPISNHLYFYWYRQILGQKVEFLVSFYNNEISEKSEIFDDQFSVERPDGSNFTLKIRSTKLEDSAMYFCASSAGTGWDEQFFGPGTRLTVL.

This chain uses TRBV5-1 with TRBJ1-6; D not resolved. Trimming removed 2 bases from V and 6 bases from J, with 6 bases in between. This CDR3 has 13 amino acids. Germline values: CDR1 SGHRS, CDR2 YFSETQ. The CDR3 DNA reads TGCGCCAGCAGCTTTACAAGTAATTCACCCCTCCACTTT. This gives the protein CASSFTSNSPLHF.

V gene TRBV7-9 combines with J gene TRBJ2-1; possibly TRBD2 for D (6 bases). Germline V gene sequence: CDR1 SEHNR, CDR2 FQNEAQ (reference sequence). The CDR3 is 13 amino acids. V lost 1 base to trimming and J lost 12 bases, with 13 bases between them. CDR3 in DNA: TGTGCCAGCAGCTTAGTAACTAGCAGTGGGCAGTTCTTC. This sequence encodes CASSLVTSSGQFF.

The V gene is TRBV15, the J gene TRBJ2-1, with D perhaps TRBD1 (6 bases). The CDR3 has 15 residues. Trimming removed 1 base at V and 5 bases at J, with 12 bases between. CDR1 is LNHNV, CDR2 YYDKDF, per germline (reference sequence). The DNA of the CDR3 is TGTGCCACCAGCAGAGTCCTACAGGGTAACAATGAGCAGTTCTTC. Protein: CATSRVLQGNNEQFF.

The chain uses TRBV14 and TRBJ2-1, with D maybe TRBD2 (6 bases). The germline CDR1 and CDR2 sequences are SGHDN and FVKESK. The CDR3 consists of 13 residues. Between the trimmed V and J ends, which lost 8 bases and 5 bases, there was a span of 13 bases. The CDR3 loop reads CASRERRDNEQFF. CDR3 bases: TGTGCCAGCCGGGAACGGAGGGACAATGAGCAGTTCTTC.

The chain couples TRBV2 to TRBJ1-2; 7 positions agree with TRBD1. This CDR3 region has 14 residues. Germline V gives CDR1 SNHLY, CDR2 FYNNEI. J lost 0 bases, V lost 5 bases, and 3 bases had no gene match. CDR3 DNA: TGTGCCAGCAGTCGACAGGGTTCTAACTATGGCTACACCTTC. Protein: CASSRQGSNYGYTF.